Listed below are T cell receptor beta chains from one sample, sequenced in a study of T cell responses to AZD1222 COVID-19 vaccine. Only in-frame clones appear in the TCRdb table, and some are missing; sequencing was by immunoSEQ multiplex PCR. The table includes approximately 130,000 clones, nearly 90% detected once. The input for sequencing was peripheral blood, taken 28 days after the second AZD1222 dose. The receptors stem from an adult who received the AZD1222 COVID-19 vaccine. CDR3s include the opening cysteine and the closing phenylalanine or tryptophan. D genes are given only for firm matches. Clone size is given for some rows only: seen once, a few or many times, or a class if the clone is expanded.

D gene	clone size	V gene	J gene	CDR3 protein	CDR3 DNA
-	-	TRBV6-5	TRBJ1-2	CASRPTSGQYYGYTF	TGTGCCAGCAGACCCACGTCCGGACAGTACTATGGCTACACCTTC
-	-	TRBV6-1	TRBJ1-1	CASSEEEGMGTEAFF	TGTGCCAGCAGTGAAGAAGAGGGAATGGGCACTGAAGCTTTCTTT
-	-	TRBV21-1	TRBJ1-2	CASGLRGTDHYGYTF	TGTGCCAGCGGATTGCGGGGTACTGACCACTATGGCTACACCTTC
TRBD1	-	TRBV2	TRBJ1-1	CASRRGGQGDTEAFF	TGTGCCAGCAGGAGAGGTGGACAGGGGGACACTGAAGCTTTCTTT
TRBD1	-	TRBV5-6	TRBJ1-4	CASWKGQGGKLFF	TGTGCCAGCTGGAAAGGACAGGGGGGAAAACTGTTTTTT
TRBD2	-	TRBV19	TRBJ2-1	CASRPTGLAGYNEQFF	TGTGCCAGTAGACCTACCGGACTAGCGGGCTACAATGAGCAGTTCTTC
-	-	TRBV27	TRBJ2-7	CASSFNSAGTVEQYF	TGTGCCAGCAGTTTTAATTCGGCAGGGACGGTAGAGCAGTACTTC
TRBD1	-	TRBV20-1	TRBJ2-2	CSASSPQGAGELFF	TGCAGTGCTAGTAGCCCCCAGGGGGCCGGGGAGCTGTTTTTT
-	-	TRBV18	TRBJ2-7	CASSPSIQGEQYF	TGTGCCAGCTCACCTTCTATCCAGGGCGAGCAGTACTTC
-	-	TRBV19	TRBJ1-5	CASRDPGQPQHF	TGTGCCAGTAGGGACCCGGGACAGCCCCAGCATTTT
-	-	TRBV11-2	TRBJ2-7	CASSLGVGPSYKQYF	TGTGCCAGCAGCTTGGGGGTAGGTCCCTCCTACAAGCAGTACTTC
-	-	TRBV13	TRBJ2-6	CASSPRSSGANVLTF	TGTGCCAGCAGCCCCAGGAGCTCTGGGGCCAACGTCCTGACTTTC
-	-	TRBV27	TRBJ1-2	CASSFSRGGTDGYTF	TGTGCCAGCAGTTTTAGCCGTGGGGGCACGGATGGCTACACCTTC
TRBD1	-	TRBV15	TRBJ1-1	CATSRDTAGGPEAFF	TGTGCCACCAGCAGAGATACGGCAGGGGGCCCTGAAGCTTTCTTT
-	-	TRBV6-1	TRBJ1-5	CASSERRQPQHF	TGTGCCAGCAGTGAAAGACGTCAGCCCCAGCATTTT
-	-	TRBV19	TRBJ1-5	CASSIDVTGVGWQPQHF	TGTGCCAGTAGTATAGATGTGACAGGCGTCGGGTGGCAGCCCCAGCATTTT
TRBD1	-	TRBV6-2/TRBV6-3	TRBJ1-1	CASSYSTGTGGWYTEAFF	TGTGCCAGCAGTTACTCTACCGGGACAGGGGGCTGGTACACTGAAGCTTTCTTT
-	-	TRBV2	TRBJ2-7	CASSDFLGGSYEQYF	TGTGCCAGCAGTGATTTCCTAGGGGGTTCATACGAGCAGTACTTC
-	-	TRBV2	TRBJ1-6	CASILRTPGNSPLHF	TGTGCCAGCATACTCAGGACTCCGGGGAATTCACCCCTCCACTTT
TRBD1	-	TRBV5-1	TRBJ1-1	CASSAQGAGTGTEAFF	TGCGCCAGCAGCGCACAGGGGGCTGGTACCGGCACTGAAGCTTTCTTT
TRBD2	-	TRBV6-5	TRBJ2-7	CASSKQLAGEQYF	TGTGCCAGCAGTAAACAACTAGCGGGGGAGCAGTACTTC
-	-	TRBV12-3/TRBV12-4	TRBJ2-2	CASSLWDTGELFF	TGTGCCAGCAGTTTATGGGACACCGGGGAGCTGTTTTTT
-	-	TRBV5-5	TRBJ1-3	CASSRLGLISGNTIYF	TGTGCCAGCAGCCGTTTGGGCTTAATCTCTGGAAACACCATATATTTT
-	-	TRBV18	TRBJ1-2	CASSLVPDGGDYGYTF	TGTGCCAGCTCACTTGTCCCGGACGGGGGGGACTATGGCTACACCTTC
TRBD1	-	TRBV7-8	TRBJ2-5	CASSLRQGETQYF	TGTGCCAGCAGCTTACGACAGGGGGAGACCCAGTACTTC
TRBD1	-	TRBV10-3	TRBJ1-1	CAISPSQGQGGVEAFF	TGTGCCATCAGTCCCTCCCAGGGACAGGGCGGGGTTGAAGCTTTCTTT
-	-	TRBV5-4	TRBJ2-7	CASSREQGSDEQYF	TGTGCCAGCAGCCGTGAACAGGGATCCGACGAGCAGTACTTC
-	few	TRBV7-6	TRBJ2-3	CASSLGTAKTDTQYF	TGTGCCAGCAGCTTAGGGACGGCCAAGACAGATACGCAGTATTTT
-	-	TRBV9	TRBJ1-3	CASSVAPRTTSGNTIYF	TGTGCCAGCAGCGTGGCCCCTAGGACGACCTCTGGAAACACCATATATTTT
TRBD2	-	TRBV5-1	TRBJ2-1	CASSLAPYGGRAGNEQFF	TGCGCCAGCAGCTTGGCCCCTTACGGCGGGAGGGCCGGAAATGAGCAGTTCTTC
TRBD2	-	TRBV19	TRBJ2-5	CASSIGGGGPWQETQYF	TGTGCCAGTAGTATAGGTGGCGGGGGGCCTTGGCAAGAGACCCAGTACTTC
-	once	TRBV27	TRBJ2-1	CASSSRTATSYNEQFF	TGTGCCAGCAGTTCCCGGACAGCGACTTCCTACAATGAGCAGTTCTTC
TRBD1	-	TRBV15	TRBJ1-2	CATSKLLQGAAGYTF	TGTGCCACCAGCAAACTCTTACAGGGGGCGGCTGGCTACACCTTC
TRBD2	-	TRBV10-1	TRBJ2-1	CASSILAGGSNEQFF	TGCGCCAGCAGCATCCTAGCGGGGGGAAGCAATGAGCAGTTCTTC
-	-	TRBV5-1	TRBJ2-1	CASSHSEIYNEQFF	TGCGCCAGCAGTCACTCAGAAATTTACAATGAGCAGTTCTTC
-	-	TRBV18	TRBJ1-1	CASSPMGRSGGFNTEAFF	TGTGCCAGCTCACCAATGGGTCGGAGTGGCGGGTTCAACACTGAAGCTTTCTTT
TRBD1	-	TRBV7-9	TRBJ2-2	CASKDRVTGELFF	TGTGCCAGCAAAGACAGGGTCACCGGGGAGCTGTTTTTT
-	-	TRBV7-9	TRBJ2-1	CASSLEGGSYNEQFF	TGTGCCAGCAGCTTGGAGGGGGGCTCCTACAATGAGCAGTTCTTC
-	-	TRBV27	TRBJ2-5	CASSTPGDYQETQYF	TGTGCCAGCAGTACCCCGGGAGACTACCAAGAGACCCAGTACTTC
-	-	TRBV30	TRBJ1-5	CAYTRGSAQHF	TGTGCCTACACCCGTGGTTCAGCCCAGCATTTT
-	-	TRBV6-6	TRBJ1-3	CASSQVVGGRSGNTIYF	TGTGCCAGCAGTCAGGTCGTAGGGGGTCGCTCTGGAAACACCATATATTTT
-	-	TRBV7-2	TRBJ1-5	CASSLVPGSNQPQHF	TGTGCCAGCAGCTTAGTGCCGGGGAGCAATCAGCCCCAGCATTTT
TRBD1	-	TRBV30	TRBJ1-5	CAWAGTGGNQPQHF	TGTGCCTGGGCCGGGACAGGGGGAAATCAGCCCCAGCATTTT
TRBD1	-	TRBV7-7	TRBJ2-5	CASSTGQDGETQYF	TGTGCCAGCAGCACAGGACAGGACGGGGAGACCCAGTACTTC
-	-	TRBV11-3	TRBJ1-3	CASSLDGNTIYF	TGTGCCAGCAGCTTGGATGGAAACACCATATATTTT
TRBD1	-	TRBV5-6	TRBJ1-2	CASRGRRGPPDGYTF	TGTGCCAGCAGGGGAAGAAGGGGGCCGCCGGATGGCTACACCTTC
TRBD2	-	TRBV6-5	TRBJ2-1	CASGGLAGDEFF	TGTGCCAGCGGGGGACTAGCGGGAGACGAATTCTTC
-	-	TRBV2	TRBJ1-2	CASRRDYGYTF	TGTGCCAGCAGGAGGGACTATGGCTACACCTTC
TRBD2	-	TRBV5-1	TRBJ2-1	CASSLGLAGGLDEQFF	TGCGCCAGCAGCTTGGGGCTAGCGGGAGGACTGGATGAGCAGTTCTTC
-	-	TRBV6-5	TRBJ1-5	CASTPGGNQPQHF	TGTGCCAGCACCCCGGGGGGAAATCAGCCCCAGCATTTT
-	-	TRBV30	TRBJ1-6	CAWSSTRLTGSYNSPLHF	TGTGCCTGGAGTTCAACTCGTTTGACAGGCTCCTATAATTCACCCCTCCACTTT
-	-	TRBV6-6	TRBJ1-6	CASSYSTGGTSPLHF	TGTGCCAGCAGTTACTCAACGGGGGGGACATCACCCCTCCACTTT
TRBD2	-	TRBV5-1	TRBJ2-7	CASSPLGGGAYEQYF	TGCGCCAGCAGCCCGCTAGGCGGGGGAGCCTACGAGCAGTACTTC
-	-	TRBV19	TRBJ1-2	CASTLGGANYGYTF	TGTGCCAGTACCCTCGGGGGTGCCAACTATGGCTACACCTTC
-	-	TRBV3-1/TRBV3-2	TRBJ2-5	CASSLWETQYF	TGTGCCAGCAGCCTGTGGGAGACCCAGTACTTC
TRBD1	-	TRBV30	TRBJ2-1	CAWSRQGLSYNEQFF	TGTGCCTGGAGTAGACAGGGTCTTTCCTACAATGAGCAGTTCTTC
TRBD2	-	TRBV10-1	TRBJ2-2	CASSEGGSGDSTGELFF	TGCGCCAGCAGTGAGGGGGGTAGCGGGGATAGCACCGGGGAGCTGTTTTTT
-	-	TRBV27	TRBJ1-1	CASSLLGVRNTEAFF	TGTGCCAGCAGTTTATTGGGGGTCCGGAACACTGAAGCTTTCTTT
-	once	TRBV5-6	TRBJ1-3	CASSNGPSSGNTIYF	TGTGCCAGCAGCAATGGACCGAGCTCTGGAAACACCATATATTTT